The clone carrying this T cell receptor (beta chain) was seen only a few times. Its antigen remains unidentified. The data were obtained in a study of regulatory T cells in long-lasting Graves disease. Whole-study findings and limits: Public clonotype sharing was higher in persistent than newly diagnosed patients. Only peripheral blood was studied, not thyroid tissue.

Researchers made TCR beta libraries by using iRepertoire HTBI primers and running Arm-PCR on CDR3 regions. As handled by the study authors: Among the samples, 60 to 75 TRBV and around 15 TRBJ segments were identified. One entry per CDR3 protein results from TCRdb running MiXCR on the multiplex PCR reads. The V and J calls follow TCRdb's processing rather than the paper's. The sample lists about 660,000 distinct CDR3 sequences; roughly 30% were seen once. This sample's time point: persistent/refractory GD, antithyroid drugs over 5 years with positive TRAb. There was RNA extracted from PBMCs, and the TCR library was made from it. V lost 5 bases and J lost 7, with 17 bases in between. The CDR3 extends over 14 amino acids.

The chain combines TRBV12-3 or TRBV12-4 with TRBJ1-1, with a tentative D call TRBD1 (6 bases). Sequencing was performed on peripheral blood mononuclear cells (PBMCs), taken when the disease was refractory, from a patient treated with antithyroid drugs. The clonotype originates from a female donor with Graves disease. CDR3 residues: CASSLPRQAHEAFF. The DNA of the CDR3 is TGTGCCAGCAGTCTCCCCCGACAGGCTCATGAAGCTTTCTTT.